This entry features one T cell receptor (beta chain) sequence. The antigen is undetermined. This record belongs to a study of CD8 T cells in Susac syndrome. General study results and limits: It was acknowledged in the study that the number of individuals who were included in its TCR sequencing and HLA analysis was relatively small.

Random hexamers were used to reverse transcribe about 0.5 to 1 ug of RNA. Multiplex PCR with immunoSEQ amplified the TCR beta CDR3 across 54 Vbeta and 13 Jbeta. TCRdb reanalysed the immunoSEQ multiplex PCR reads using MiXCR and keeps one entry per CDR3 protein. The table shows approximately 140,000 distinct CDR3 sequences, with approximately 95% occurring only once. CD8+ and CD4+ T cells taken from blood had their TCR beta sequenced. The CD8+ and CD4+ T cells were negatively isolated, with the TEMRA cells enriched by FACS. V lost 1 base, J lost 0 bases, and 10 bases lay in between. CDR1 SGHTA and CDR2 FQGTGA come from the germline V gene. The CDR3 contains 16 residues.

The chain combines TRBV7-3 with TRBJ2-1, with a possible D match to TRBD2 (6 bases). Sequences were obtained from CD8+ T cells from PBMCs. The receptor was derived from a human donor in good health. DNA of the CDR3: TGTGCCAGCAGCTTAATTCCGGGAGACTCCTACAATGAGCAGTTCTTC. Translation gives CASSLIPGDSYNEQFF.